One sample yielded the 20 T cell receptor beta chains listed below, sequenced in a study of blood T cell repertoires in COVID-19. Profiling relied on immunoSEQ multiplex PCR, and the TCRdb table lists in-frame clones only, not all of them. The sample yields some 250,000 clones, roughly 91% seen once. Material for sequencing was PBMCs or T cells enriched from blood (not recorded which). The source of these receptors is a man in his forties or fifties who had recovered from COVID-19.

The CDR3 spells CASSREGGSQRDTQYF. In DNA form, the CDR3 reads TGTGCCAGCAGCAGGGAAGGCGGGAGTCAGCGAGATACGCAGTATTTT. The V and J genes are TRBV4-2 and TRBJ2-3; 7 nucleotides align to TRBD2. V trimming: 5 bases; J trimming: 5 bases; junction bases outside the gene matches: 13. There are 16 residues in the CDR3. Germline V gene data show CDR1 as LGHNA and CDR2 as YNFKEQ.

This clone appeared many times. The chain employs TRBV6-2 or TRBV6-3 and TRBJ1-5; D possibly corresponds to TRBD1 (5 bases). The germline CDR1 and CDR2 sequences are MNHEY and SVGEGT. Trimming took 4 bases from V and 3 from J, leaving 10 bases between them. The CDR3 consists of 14 residues. The CDR3 DNA follows: TGTGCCAGCAGTTCTGGGACTCCCAATCAGCCCCAGCATTTT. This translates into CASSSGTPNQPQHF.

This clone was picked up one time. This sequence joins TRBV24-1 and TRBJ2-7; 10 bases align to TRBD1. V shed 3 bases, J shed 3 bases, and the junction held 10 bases outside the gene matches. This CDR3 is 17 amino acids long. Germline CDR1 is KGHDR and CDR2 is SFDVKD. CDR3 sequence: CATSDMSSGTGVYEQYF. CDR3 DNA: TGTGCCACCAGTGATATGTCCTCCGGGACAGGGGTCTACGAGCAGTACTTC.

The V and J genes are TRBV28 and TRBJ2-7; 8 positions agree with TRBD1. Germline V CDR1 and CDR2: MDHEN, SYDVKM. The CDR3 spans 15 residues. V gave up 3 bases and J gave up 0 bases; unmatched junction bases: 4. In DNA, the CDR3 is TGTGCCAGCAGTTTCCCGGACAGGGCCTCCTACGAGCAGTACTTC. Translated, it gives CASSFPDRASYEQYF.

V and J are TRBV27 and TRBJ1-4; perhaps TRBD1 as D (5 bases). The V gene's germline CDR1 is MNHEY and CDR2 SMNVEV (reference sequence). The CDR3 is made up of 13 amino acids. V lost 2 bases and J 5 bases, leaving 6 bases between the germline ends. The chain's CDR3 is CASSLRGNEKLFF. CDR3 sequence (DNA): TGTGCCAGCAGTTTACGGGGGAATGAAAAACTGTTTTTT.

The rearrangement joins TRBV14 to TRBJ2-7, with a possible D match to TRBD2 (6 bases). V was clipped by 1 base and J by 6 bases, with 19 bases between them. The length of the CDR3 is 16 residues. CDR1 and CDR2 from the germline V gene are SGHDN and FVKESK. CDR3 nucleotide sequence: TGTGCCAGCAGCCAAGCCCAACTAGCCCGGTCCGTCGAGCAGTACTTC. This translates into CASSQAQLARSVEQYF.

The chain joins TRBV5-1 to TRBJ2-7, with 16 bases aligning to TRBD2. J gave up 3 bases and V 0 bases, and 12 bases lay outside the gene matches. The CDR3 length is 20 residues. CDR1 and CDR2 (germline): SGHRS, YFSETQ. The CDR3 nucleotides read TGCGCCAGCAGCTTGGACCTAGCCGGGACTAGCGGGAGGGCCTTCTACGAGCAGTACTTC. It yields the protein CASSLDLAGTSGRAFYEQYF.

The chain combines TRBV7-9 with TRBJ1-2; the D gene is possibly TRBD1 (5 bases). The CDR3 has 15 amino acids. Per germline, CDR1 SEHNR and CDR2 FQNEAQ (reference sequence). The V end lost 0 bases, the J end lost 4 bases, and 12 bases lay between the germline ends. Here the CDR3 reads CASSLAGQRVYGYTF. DNA for the CDR3: TGTGCCAGCAGCTTAGCGGGGCAGAGAGTCTATGGCTACACCTTC.

The chain links TRBV5-1 to TRBJ1-4, with 12 bases identical to TRBD1. This CDR3 is 16 amino acids long. Per the germline V gene, CDR1 is SGHRS and CDR2 is YFSETQ. The junction had 9 bases not matched to a gene; V was cut back by 4 bases and J by 8 bases. The CDR3 loop reads CASSTLTGTGGEKLFF. The CDR3 nucleotides are TGCGCCAGCAGCACCTTAACCGGGACAGGGGGCGAAAAACTGTTTTTT.

The chain links TRBV19 to TRBJ1-2; D remains unclear. The germline CDR1 and CDR2 sequences are LNHDA and SQIVND (reference sequence). The CDR3 is 14 residues long. Trimming took 2 bases from V and 2 from J, leaving 9 bases between them. The CDR3 sequence: CASSINSNNYGYTF. The CDR3 nucleotides are TGTGCCAGTAGTATAAATAGTAACAACTATGGCTACACCTTC.

V and J are TRBV11-2 and TRBJ2-3; D perhaps matches TRBD2 (5 bases). The V end lost 5 bases, the J end lost 5 bases, and 17 bases lay between the germline ends. This CDR3 comprises 15 residues. In germline, CDR1 is SGHAT, CDR2 FQNNGV. The CDR3 sequence is CASSPRILGGDTQYF. The CDR3, as DNA: TGTGCCAGCAGCCCTCGGATACTAGGAGGAGATACGCAGTATTTT.

The CDR3 sequence is CASSVGYQGGGNSPLHF. DNA of the CDR3: TGTGCCAGCAGCGTAGGTTACCAGGGAGGAGGTAATTCACCCCTCCACTTT. This chain links TRBV9 with TRBJ1-6, with D possibly TRBD1 on 5 matching bases. The length of the CDR3 is 17 residues. CDR1 and CDR2 from the germline V gene are SGDLS and YYNGEE. The V end was cut by 0 bases, the J end by 6 bases, with 16 bases between.

V is TRBV27 and J is TRBJ2-3; TRBD2 matches at 7 bases. In germline, CDR1 is MNHEY, CDR2 SMNVEV (reference sequence). This CDR3 has 18 residues. V shed 2 bases, J shed 5 bases, and the junction held 16 bases outside the gene matches. In DNA, the CDR3 is TGTGCCAGCAGTTTAGCACCGGGGGAGGGTGGTGTGCAAGATACGCAGTATTTT. Its protein is CASSLAPGEGGVQDTQYF.

The chain uses TRBV27 and TRBJ2-1; 8 bases map to TRBD2. Losses at the gene ends were 5 bases for V and 9 bases for J; bases not matched to a gene: 12. The V gene's germline CDR1 is MNHEY and CDR2 SMNVEV (reference sequence). The CDR3 covers 15 residues. The CDR3 region is CASSPQREHPGEQFF. In nucleotides, the CDR3 is TGTGCCAGCAGTCCTCAGCGGGAGCACCCCGGTGAGCAGTTCTTC.

V usage is TRBV29-1 and J usage is TRBJ1-2, with TRBD1 matching 9 bases. V trimming: 4 bases; J trimming: 7 bases; junction bases outside the gene matches: 4. CDR1 and CDR2 from the germline V gene are SQVTM and ANQGSEA. The CDR3 is 12 amino acids. The DNA for the CDR3 is TGCAGCGTTGCCCGGGACAGGGCTGGCTACACCTTC. It specifies CSVARDRAGYTF.

The chain joins TRBV18 to TRBJ1-1, with unresolved D. Germline-derived CDR1 and CDR2 are KGHSH and LQKENI. The CDR3 runs to 13 residues. The V gene lost 3 bases and the J gene lost 3 bases, with 8 bases spanning the gap. CDR3 loop: CASSPNRDTEAFF. CDR3 DNA: TGTGCCAGCTCACCCAACCGGGACACTGAAGCTTTCTTT.

This clone was counted once. The rearrangement joins TRBV11-2 to TRBJ2-1; D is possibly TRBD2 (5 bases). Germline loops: CDR1 SGHAT, CDR2 FQNNGV. This CDR3 is built from 14 residues. Trimming removed 1 base from V and 8 bases from J, with 12 bases in between. The CDR3 region is CASSLVRTRDEQFF. The CDR3 nucleotides are TGTGCCAGCAGCTTAGTGAGGACGAGGGATGAGCAGTTCTTC.

The chain couples TRBV4-3 to TRBJ2-1; 12 bases agree with TRBD2. CDR3 length: 18 amino acids. After removal of 0 bases from V and 1 base from J, the junction contained 4 bases not matched to a gene. Germline values: CDR1 LGHNA, CDR2 YSLEER. CDR3 nucleotides: TGCGCCAGCAGCCAAGACTGGACTAGCGGGACATCCTACAATGAGCAGTTCTTC. This sequence encodes CASSQDWTSGTSYNEQFF.

The J gene is TRBJ2-1, the V gene TRBV3-1 (or the pseudogene TRBV3-2); 13 positions agree with TRBD2. The germline CDR1 and CDR2 sequences are LGHDT and YNNKEL (reference sequence). This CDR3 is 15 amino acids long. Trimming at V came to 4 bases and at J to 6 bases, leaving 3 bases not matched to a gene. The CDR3 loop is CASSRGLAGPNEQFF. The CDR3 DNA sequence: TGTGCCAGCAGCCGGGGACTAGCGGGGCCCAATGAGCAGTTCTTC.

The V and J genes are TRBV5-1 and TRBJ1-2; TRBD1 agrees at 9 bases. This CDR3 has 15 residues. Germline V CDR1 and CDR2: SGHRS, YFSETQ. Losses at the gene ends were 4 bases for V and 1 base for J; bases not matched to a gene: 5. The CDR3 DNA sequence: TGCGCCAGCAGCAGCGGGACAGGGTTTAACTATGGCTACACCTTC. Protein: CASSSGTGFNYGYTF.